Below, 12 T cell receptor beta chains from the same sample are listed, as sequenced in a study of Graves' ophthalmopathy and Graves' hyperthyroidism. The authors amplified TCR beta CDR3 regions, and they did so from RNA transcripts for repertoire sequencing. RT-PCR in the first round used HTBI primers; a second-round multiplex PCR followed. TCRdb reanalysed the multiplex PCR reads using MiXCR and keeps one entry per CDR3 protein. The data show about 220,000 distinct CDR3 sequences, 20% to 25% seen once. Source material: peripheral blood. Receptors were obtained from a woman aged 45-65 years with Graves' ophthalmopathy.

This clonotype has at least ten counts. V usage is TRBV28 and J usage is TRBJ1-5; tentatively, D is TRBD1 (6 bases). The CDR3 runs 14 residues. The germline V gene encodes CDR1 MDHEN and CDR2 SYDVKM. The ends were cut back, 9 bases at V and 0 bases at J, with 12 bases in the middle. CDR3 nucleotides: TGTGCCAGTAACAGGGTTAGTAGCAATCAGCCCCAGCATTTT. Its translation is CASNRVSSNQPQHF.

There are many counts of this clonotype. V usage is TRBV2 and J usage is TRBJ1-1; no clear D gene. The ends were cut back, 2 bases at V and 0 bases at J, with 10 bases in the middle. Per the germline V gene, CDR1 is SNHLY and CDR2 is FYNNEI. This CDR3 has 15 residues. The CDR3 region has the DNA TGTGCCAGCAGTGAACTCCGACTCCTGAACACTGAAGCTTTCTTT. This sequence encodes CASSELRLLNTEAFF.

This clonotype was found many times. The V and J genes are TRBV6-1 and TRBJ2-4; D not resolved. Trimming shortened V by 10 bases and J by 0 bases, and 4 bases separated the two germline ends. Germline assignment: CDR1 MNHNS and CDR2 SASEGT. This CDR3 is built from 11 residues. The CDR3 region has the DNA TGTGCCACCGTAGCCAAAAACATTCAGTACTTC. This encodes CATVAKNIQYF.

This sequence joins TRBV20-1 and TRBJ1-5, with D possibly being TRBD1 (6 bases). The CDR3 extends over 12 amino acids. V lost 2 bases, J lost 10 bases, and 12 bases lay in between. The germline V gene has CDR1 DFQATT and CDR2 SNEGSKA (reference sequence). The DNA of the CDR3 is TGCAGTGCTAGATTACCGGGACAACCCCAGCATTTT. It codes for CSARLPGQPQHF.

V is TRBV19 and J is TRBJ1-6; 7 nucleotides align to TRBD1. V lost 5 bases and J lost 5; bases outside the gene matches: 6. This CDR3 has 15 residues. From germline, CDR1 is LNHDA and CDR2 SQIVND (reference sequence). The CDR3 nucleotides are TGTGCCAGTAGTGCCGGACAGGTGGATAATTCACCCCTCCACTTT. Translation: CASSAGQVDNSPLHF. Full variable domain (outside the CDR3, taken from reference TRBV19 and TRBJ1-6): DGGITQSPKYLFRKEGQNVTLSCEQNLNHDAMYWYRQDPGQGLRLIYYSQIVNDFQKGDIAEGYSVSREKKESFPLTVTSAQKNPTAFYLCASSAGQVDNSPLHFGNGTRLTVT.

This clonotype showed up many times. The chain couples TRBV6-1 to TRBJ1-1; weak D call: TRBD1 (5 bases). CDR3 length equals 15 residues. With 7 bases removed from V and 1 base from J, the gap between germline ends came to 16 bases. Germline-derived CDR1 and CDR2 are MNHNS and SASEGT. CDR3 in DNA: TGTGCCAGCACCCCCAGGGCCCCCTGGAACACTGAAGCTTTCTTT. Translation gives CASTPRAPWNTEAFF.

This clonotype was observed many times. The V gene is TRBV20-1, the J gene TRBJ2-5; 8 nucleotides line up with TRBD2. CDR3 length: 16 amino acids. The germline V gene encodes CDR1 DFQATT and CDR2 SNEGSKA (reference sequence). The trim removed 4 bases at V and 0 bases at J, leaving 10 bases unmatched. The CDR3 nucleotides are TGCAGTGCTAACGGGGGGGTCAGTACAGACCAAGAGACCCAGTACTTC. Its translation is CSANGGVSTDQETQYF.

The sample holds a few counts of this clonotype. The rearrangement links TRBV6-1 to TRBJ2-7; D is ambiguous. Trimming cost V 2 bases and J 2 bases, with 13 bases left between them. Per germline, CDR1 MNHNS and CDR2 SASEGT. The CDR3 is 15 residues long. Here the CDR3 reads CASSERAIRTYEQYF. In DNA form, the CDR3 reads TGTGCCAGCAGTGAAAGGGCCATAAGAACCTACGAGCAGTACTTC.

V and J are TRBV12-3 or TRBV12-4 and TRBJ1-2; D remains unclear. The CDR3 is 13 amino acids. Trimming took 1 base from V and 3 from J, leaving 6 bases between them. The CDR3 DNA reads as TGTGCCAGCAGTTTAGGGTACGACTATGGCTACACCTTC. Protein product: CASSLGYDYGYTF.

In this sample, this clonotype turned up many times. The chain recombines TRBV15 with TRBJ2-5, with 7 bases that match TRBD1. Germline V gives CDR1 LNHNV, CDR2 YYDKDF (reference sequence). The CDR3 is made up of 14 amino acids. V dropped 3 bases and J dropped 7; count of bases not matched to a gene: 8. CDR3 bases: TGTGCCACCAGCAGTAAAGGGACAGCTTTGACCCAGTACTTC. Amino acids: CATSSKGTALTQYF.

The sample holds many counts of this clonotype. The junction does not match germline at one end; this may be a read error. The V gene is TRBV7-8, the J gene TRBJ1-5; the D gene is possibly TRBD1 (5 bases). Germline V gene sequence: CDR1 SGHVS, CDR2 FQNEAQ. The CDR3 totals 15 residues. This CDR3 is CAGSSEWGSNQPQHF. DNA of the CDR3: TGTGCCGGCAGCTCCGAGTGGGGGAGCAATCAGCCCCAGCATTTT.

This clonotype was detected ten times or more. The genes are TRBV28 and TRBJ1-3, with D perhaps TRBD1 (5 bases). Trimming left V 3 bases short and J 1 base short, with 10 bases between. Germline assignment: CDR1 MDHEN and CDR2 SYDVKM. The CDR3 loop spans 15 amino acids. CDR3 bases: TGTGCCAGCAGTTTGGTGGGGGTTTCTGGAAACACCATATATTTT. Residues: CASSLVGVSGNTIYF.